This passage covers 17 T cell receptor beta chains from one sample sequenced in a study of cytomegalovirus exposure and HLA in healthy donors. The PCR made use of 60 Vbeta and 13 Jbeta primers. The repertoire was sequenced with immunoSEQ multiplex PCR; TCRdb's copy has only in-frame clones and lacks some. This table holds roughly 150,000 clones, approximately 80% found once. Sequenced material: PBMCs. Source of these receptors: a man aged 25-45 years in good health and CMV-seropositive.

J is TRBJ1-3 and V is TRBV30; no firm D call. The CDR3 length is 15 residues. The germline V and J ends were trimmed by 2 bases and 4 bases, with 15 bases remaining between them. Germline CDR1 is GTSNPN and CDR2 is SVGIG (reference sequence). The CDR3 here is CAWSLYGVQGNTIYF. The DNA of the CDR3 is TGTGCCTGGAGTCTCTACGGGGTTCAGGGAAACACCATATATTTT. Variable domain in full (rest from reference TRBV30 and TRBJ1-3): SQTIHQWPATLVQPVGSPLSLECTVEGTSNPNLYWYRQAAGRGLQLLFYSVGIGQISSEVPQNLSASRPQDRQFILSSKKLLLSDSGFYLCAWSLYGVQGNTIYFGEGSWLTVV.

The chain joins TRBV28 to TRBJ2-7; tentative D call: TRBD1 (5 bases). The CDR3 consists of 14 residues. The germline gives CDR1 MDHEN, CDR2 SYDVKM. V was shortened by 3 bases and J by 3 bases, with 12 bases between the two germline ends. In DNA, the CDR3 is TGTGCCAGCAGTTTGGCAGGGCTTTACTACGAGCAGTACTTC. It specifies CASSLAGLYYEQYF.

The rearrangement uses TRBV28 and TRBJ2-5, with 10 bases that match TRBD1. This CDR3 spans 15 amino acids. Germline values: CDR1 MDHEN, CDR2 SYDVKM. V lost 4 bases to trimming and J lost 2 bases; unmatched junction nucleotides: 4. CDR3 nucleotides: TGTGCCAGCAGTTCGGTGGGACAGGGGCAAGAGACCCAGTACTTC. Translation: CASSSVGQGQETQYF.

The chain joins TRBV6-4 to TRBJ2-3; D possibly corresponds to TRBD2 (7 bases). There are 17 residues in the CDR3. The germline V and J ends were trimmed by 6 bases and 4 bases, with 23 bases remaining between them. Germline V gives CDR1 MRHNA, CDR2 SNTAGT. In DNA, the CDR3 is TGTGCCAGCAGCAACGGCTCTGCGCCGGGGGGCCCAGATACGCAGTATTTT. This gives the protein CASSNGSAPGGPDTQYF.

The gene calls are TRBV28 and TRBJ1-3, with 9 bases matching TRBD1. The CDR3 length is 14 residues. Germline V gene lookup returns CDR1 MDHEN and CDR2 SYDVKM. The V segment lost 6 bases and the J segment 7 bases; nucleotides outside the gene matches: 7. CDR3 DNA: TGTGCCAGCAGCACACAGGGGGCGCCGAACACCATATATTTT. Encoded protein: CASSTQGAPNTIYF.

The J gene is TRBJ2-1, the V gene TRBV5-1; 11 positions agree with TRBD2. Trimming took 4 bases from V and 7 from J; bases not matched to a gene: 7. This CDR3 is 15 amino acids long. Germline V gene sequence: CDR1 SGHRS, CDR2 YFSETQ. Here the CDR3 DNA reads TGCGCCAGCAGCGGGACGACTAGCGGGACGAATGAGCAGTTCTTC. Its protein product is CASSGTTSGTNEQFF.

The chain recombines TRBV5-6 with TRBJ1-1, with 9 bases fitting TRBD1. CDR1 and CDR2 (germline): SGHDT, YYEEEE. The CDR3 extends over 15 amino acids. Germline trimming cut 4 bases from V and 6 bases from J; bases unmatched to any gene: 10. The CDR3 is CASSPGTGRWAEAFF. CDR3 DNA: TGTGCCAGCAGCCCCGGGACAGGGAGGTGGGCTGAAGCTTTCTTT.

V usage is TRBV4-1 and J usage is TRBJ2-5; TRBD2 aligns across 9 bases. The CDR3 sequence is 15 residues long. V gave up 1 base and J gave up 5 bases; unmatched junction bases: 5. In germline, CDR1 is MGHRA, CDR2 YSYEKL. CDR3 amino acids: CASSQVGLAVETQYF. In DNA form, the CDR3 reads TGCGCCAGCAGCCAAGTGGGACTAGCTGTGGAGACCCAGTACTTC.

This chain uses TRBV19 with TRBJ1-5; a possible D gene is TRBD1 (6 bases). The germline V gene has CDR1 LNHDA and CDR2 SQIVND (reference sequence). The CDR3 covers 16 residues. V dropped 7 bases and J dropped 0 bases, with 16 bases sitting between them. DNA of the CDR3: TGTGCCAGTACCGTCCGGACAGTTGATAGCAATCAGCCCCAGCATTTT. Its protein product is CASTVRTVDSNQPQHF.

In its sample, this clone was seen a few times. The chain has TRBV7-9 and TRBJ1-1; D is possibly TRBD1 (5 bases). Germline lookup yields CDR1 SEHNR and CDR2 FQNEAQ (reference sequence). CDR3 length equals 16 residues. Trimming shortened V by 4 bases and J by 4 bases, and 19 bases separated the two germline ends. The CDR3 coding sequence is TGTGCCAGCAGCTCTATTTTAAGGGGTTTTGGCACTGAAGCTTTCTTT. It specifies CASSSILRGFGTEAFF.

CDR3 residues: CASSPIRGGRRETQYF. For the CDR3, the DNA is TGTGCCAGTAGTCCTATTCGGGGGGGGCGCAGGGAGACCCAGTACTTC. The chain combines TRBV19 with TRBJ2-5; 8 bases are a match to TRBD2. The CDR3 totals 16 residues. Germline CDR1 is LNHDA and CDR2 is SQIVND (reference sequence). V lost 5 bases, J lost 5 bases, and 13 bases stayed unmatched. Combining the CDR3 with reference TRBV19 and TRBJ2-5 gives the whole variable domain DGGITQSPKYLFRKEGQNVTLSCEQNLNHDAMYWYRQDPGQGLRLIYYSQIVNDFQKGDIAEGYSVSREKKESFPLTVTSAQKNPTAFYLCASSPIRGGRRETQYFGPGTRLLVL.

The chain links TRBV5-5 to TRBJ2-3, with unresolved D. The CDR3 is made up of 15 amino acids. The germline CDR1 and CDR2 sequences are SGHKS and YYEKEE (reference sequence). Trimming pared 3 bases from V and 0 bases from J, leaving 11 bases between. The CDR3 loop is CASSSPSTSTDTQYF. The CDR3 DNA reads TGTGCCAGCAGCTCCCCGAGCACTAGCACAGATACGCAGTATTTT.

The CDR3 DNA sequence: TGTGCCAGCAGCTTAGTGACGGGGCAAGAGACCCAGTACTTC. It yields the protein CASSLVTGQETQYF. V usage is TRBV7-9 and J usage is TRBJ2-5; tentatively, D is TRBD2 (5 bases). The CDR3 is 14 amino acids. Germline CDR1 is SEHNR and CDR2 is FQNEAQ (reference sequence). V was cut by 1 base and J by 2 bases, with 8 bases left in between.

The chain has TRBV18 and TRBJ1-6; D remains ambiguous. V was trimmed by 5 bases and J by 1 base, leaving 18 bases between them. The CDR3 extends over 18 amino acids. Germline V CDR1 and CDR2: KGHSH, LQKENI. CDR3 loop: CASSYDPDSRSYNSPLHF. CDR3 nucleotide sequence: TGTGCCAGCTCATACGACCCCGACTCGAGGTCCTATAATTCACCCCTCCACTTT.

The CDR3 is CASSPWDRDGYTF. CDR3 in DNA: TGTGCCAGCAGTCCCTGGGACAGGGATGGCTACACCTTC. The rearrangement joins TRBV28 to TRBJ1-2; 9 bases agree with TRBD1. The germline gives CDR1 MDHEN, CDR2 SYDVKM. V gave up 5 bases and J gave up 6 bases; unmatched junction bases: 4. This CDR3 comprises 13 residues.

V gene TRBV5-6 combines with J gene TRBJ2-1; 8 bases map to TRBD2. Germline lookup yields CDR1 SGHDT and CDR2 YYEEEE. Trimming cost V 4 bases and J 3 bases; bases outside gene matches: 6. The CDR3 is 15 residues long. CDR3 amino acids: CASSPRGGNYNEQFF. For the CDR3, the DNA is TGTGCCAGCAGCCCCCGGGGGGGGAACTACAATGAGCAGTTCTTC.

In this sample, this clone turned up a few times. The chain recombines TRBV5-1 with TRBJ2-5, with a weak D call TRBD1 (6 bases). Germline values: CDR1 SGHRS, CDR2 YFSETQ. CDR3 length: 15 residues. The V end was cut by 2 bases, the J end by 7 bases, with 18 bases between. Here the CDR3 DNA reads TGCGCCAGCAGCTTCTCTGCGGACAGATGGGGGACCCAGTACTTC. Translation: CASSFSADRWGTQYF.